This T cell receptor beta chain was documented in a study of cytomegalovirus exposure and HLA in healthy donors. The donors were part of the validation cohort of roughly 110 subjects. That cohort was separate from the first cohort, which comprised about 670 subjects. V lost 5 bases and J lost 4; bases outside the gene matches: 11. Germline V lookup: CDR1 SGHTA, CDR2 FQGNSA. The CDR3 is 15 residues long. TCRdb keeps only in-frame clones here, not all; method: immunoSEQ multiplex PCR. The repertoire holds around 350,000 clones, with 86% as singletons. The sequence derives from a woman aged 18 to 35 in good health and CMV-seronegative. This chain uses TRBV7-2 with TRBJ2-7; 7 nucleotides align to TRBD2. Sequenced input: PBMCs. The CDR3 loop reads CASSQASGGRYEQYF. The CDR3 DNA follows: TGTGCCAGCAGCCAGGCTAGCGGAGGTCGTTACGAGCAGTACTTC.